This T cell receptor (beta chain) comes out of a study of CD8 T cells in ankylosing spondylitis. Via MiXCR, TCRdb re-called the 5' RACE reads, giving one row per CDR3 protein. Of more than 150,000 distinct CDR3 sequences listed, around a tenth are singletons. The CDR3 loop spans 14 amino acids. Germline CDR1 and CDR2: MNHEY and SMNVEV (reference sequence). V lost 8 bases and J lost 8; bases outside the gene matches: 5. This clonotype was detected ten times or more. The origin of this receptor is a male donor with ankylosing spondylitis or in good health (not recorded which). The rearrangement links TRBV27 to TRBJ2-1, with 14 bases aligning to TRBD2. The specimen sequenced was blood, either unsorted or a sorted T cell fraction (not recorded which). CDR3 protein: CASWTSGRNYEQFF. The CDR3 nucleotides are TGTGCCAGCTGGACTAGCGGGAGGAATTATGAGCAGTTCTTC.